Listed here are 9 T cell receptor beta chains from one sample, sequenced in a study of radiotherapy plus CTLA-4 blockade in lung cancer. Assay used: immunoSEQ multiplex PCR; TCRdb lists only in-frame clones, some missing. The data hold 95,000 to 150,000 clones, with 90% observed a single time. Sample: peripheral blood, taken from a patient treated with radiotherapy plus ipilimumab. These receptors came from a human donor with non-small cell lung cancer that progressed on radiotherapy plus ipilimumab.

The chain joins TRBV7-9 to TRBJ2-1; D gene ambiguous. This CDR3 has 12 amino acids. From germline, CDR1 is SEHNR and CDR2 FQNEAQ (reference sequence). V gave up 5 bases and J gave up 8 bases, with 10 bases separating them. CDR3 sequence: CASSLHGDEQFF. The DNA for the CDR3 is TGTGCCAGCAGCCTTCATGGGGATGAGCAGTTCTTC.

The chain carries TRBV5-1 and TRBJ2-7, with D hard to call. Trimming cost V 3 bases and J 0 bases, with 10 bases left between them. This CDR3 spans 14 amino acids. Germline assignment: CDR1 SGHRS and CDR2 YFSETQ. The CDR3 loop is CASSSGPSSYEQYF. The CDR3 DNA follows: TGCGCCAGCAGCTCCGGACCGTCCTCCTACGAGCAGTACTTC.

As for this clone: One end of the junction does not line up with germline, which may come from a read error. The rearrangement links TRBV10-2 to TRBJ2-7, with 7 bases matching TRBD1. CDR1 WSHSY and CDR2 SAAADI come from the germline V gene. This CDR3 has 11 residues. The CDR3 DNA follows: TGCGCCAGCAGTGAGTCGGGACAGATGAACTTC. Translation gives CASSESGQMNF.

The chain combines TRBV5-1 with TRBJ1-5; D remains ambiguous. Germline CDR1 and CDR2: SGHRS and YFSETQ. This CDR3 region has 13 residues. V lost 4 bases and J lost 4, with 9 bases in between. The CDR3 reads CASSPDGNQPQHF. For the CDR3, the DNA is TGCGCCAGCAGCCCGGACGGGAATCAGCCCCAGCATTTT.

V is TRBV9 and J is TRBJ1-2; D gene ambiguous. The CDR3 spans 19 residues. Trimming shortened V by 0 bases and J by 4 bases, and 25 bases separated the two germline ends. The germline V gene has CDR1 SGDLS and CDR2 YYNGEE. DNA of the CDR3: TGTGCCAGCAGCGTAGGCCCCCATGGTGTGGGAGCTGGTTCCTATGGCTACACCTTC. Its translation: CASSVGPHGVGAGSYGYTF.

This clone was picked up one time. The rearrangement uses TRBV7-2 and TRBJ2-5; D is unresolved. Trimming left V 5 bases short and J 1 base short, with 2 bases between. CDR3 length equals 11 residues. Looked up from germline, CDR1 is SGHTA and CDR2 is FQGNSA. For the CDR3, the DNA is TGTGCCAGCAGCCCCCAAGAGACCCAGTACTTC. The encoded protein is CASSPQETQYF.

The V gene is TRBV15, the J gene TRBJ1-5, with 7 positions matching TRBD1. Germline-derived CDR1 and CDR2 are LNHNV and YYDKDF (reference sequence). V lost 5 bases to trimming and J lost 8 bases; unmatched junction nucleotides: 12. The CDR3 covers 15 residues. CDR3 loop: CATSRSPTGWEPQHF. For the CDR3, the DNA is TGTGCCACCAGCCGCTCCCCGACAGGGTGGGAGCCCCAGCATTTT. Variable domain in full (rest from reference TRBV15 and TRBJ1-5): DAMVIQNPRYQVTQFGKPVTLSCSQTLNHNVMYWYQQKSSQAPKLLFHYYDKDFNNEADTPDNFQSRRPNTSFCFLDIRSPGLGDTAMYLCATSRSPTGWEPQHFGDGTRLSIL.

CDR3 coding DNA: TGTGCCAGCAGCTTAGCGCATCGGGATCAGCCCCAGCATTTT. Translation: CASSLAHRDQPQHF. The V call is TRBV7-2, the J call TRBJ1-5, with unresolved D. Per germline, CDR1 SGHTA and CDR2 FQGNSA. CDR3 length: 14 residues. V was clipped by 0 bases and J by 5 bases, with 8 bases between them.

CDR3 protein: CASSPDRAMSYGYTF. CDR3 nucleotides: TGTGCCAGCAGTCCCGACAGGGCTATGAGCTATGGCTACACCTTC. The chain uses TRBV2 and TRBJ1-2, with 7 bases identical to TRBD1. Trimming cost V 5 bases and J 4 bases; bases outside gene matches: 10. There are 15 residues in the CDR3. CDR1 SNHLY and CDR2 FYNNEI come from the germline V gene.